This T cell receptor (beta chain) was documented in a study of cytomegalovirus exposure and HLA in healthy donors. Use of 60 Vbeta and 13 Jbeta primers characterized the PCR. Profiled with immunoSEQ multiplex PCR; TCRdb holds only in-frame clones, not every one. The data contain some 120,000 clones, 60% to 85% of them singletons. Germline V gene data show CDR1 as SGHRS and CDR2 as YFSETQ. This CDR3 has 15 residues. The V and J ends lost 2 bases and 3 bases, in that order; junction bases with no gene match: 5. The sample consisted of PBMCs. The rearrangement links TRBV5-1 to TRBJ2-3; 8 nucleotides line up with TRBD1. This clonotype originated in a woman in her 40s in good health and CMV-seronegative. This chain's CDR3 is CASSFDRGPTDTQYF. CDR3 in DNA: TGCGCCAGCAGCTTCGACAGGGGTCCAACAGATACGCAGTATTTT.